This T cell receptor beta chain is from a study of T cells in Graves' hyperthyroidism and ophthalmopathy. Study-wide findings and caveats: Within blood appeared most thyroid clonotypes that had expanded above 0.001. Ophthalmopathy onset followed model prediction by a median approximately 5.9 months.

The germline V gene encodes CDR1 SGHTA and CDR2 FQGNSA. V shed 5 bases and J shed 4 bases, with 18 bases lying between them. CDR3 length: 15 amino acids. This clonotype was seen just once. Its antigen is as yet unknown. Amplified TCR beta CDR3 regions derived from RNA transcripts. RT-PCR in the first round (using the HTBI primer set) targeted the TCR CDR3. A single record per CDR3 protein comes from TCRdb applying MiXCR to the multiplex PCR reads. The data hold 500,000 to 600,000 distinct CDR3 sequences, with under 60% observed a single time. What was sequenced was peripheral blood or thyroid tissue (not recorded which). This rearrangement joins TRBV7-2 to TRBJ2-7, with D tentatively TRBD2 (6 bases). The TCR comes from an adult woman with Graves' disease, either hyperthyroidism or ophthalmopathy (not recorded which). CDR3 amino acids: CASSLLSEGRYEQYF. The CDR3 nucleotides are TGTGCCAGCAGCCTATTATCGGAGGGCCGGTACGAGCAGTACTTC.